The 21 T cell receptor beta chains below all came from one sample that was sequenced in a study of T cells after yellow fever vaccination. TCRdb processed the 5' RACE reads anew with MiXCR; each CDR3 protein has one entry. The sample has about 340,000 distinct CDR3 sequences, over 8% seen once. The sample in question was PBMCs, obtained on the day of the first yellow fever vaccination. These receptors were obtained from a man aged 18 to 35 who received the YFV17D yellow fever vaccine.

In this sample, this clonotype turned up many times. V gene TRBV7-2 combines with J gene TRBJ2-1, with TRBD1 as a possible D gene (5 bases). Trimming removed 2 bases from V and 5 bases from J, with 19 bases in between. This CDR3 spans 17 amino acids. Germline lookup yields CDR1 SGHTA and CDR2 FQGNSA. CDR3 DNA sequence: TGTGCCAGCAGCTTACCTAATTACAGGACCCCAAACAATGAGCAGTTCTTC. This sequence encodes CASSLPNYRTPNNEQFF.

In its sample, this clonotype was seen many times. The chain links TRBV11-3 to TRBJ1-1; tentatively, D is TRBD1 (6 bases). V shed 5 bases and J shed 0 bases, with 10 bases lying between them. The CDR3 consists of 14 residues. Germline CDR1 and CDR2: SGHNT and YENEEA. CDR3 DNA sequence: TGTGCCAGCAGCCCTACAGGGATGAACACTGAAGCTTTCTTT. Residues: CASSPTGMNTEAFF.

This clonotype was counted a few times. DNA for the CDR3: TGTGCCAGCAGTTACTCGAAGCGGTACAATGAGCAGTTCTTC. The encoded protein is CASSYSKRYNEQFF. The rearrangement links TRBV6-2 or TRBV6-3 to TRBJ2-1; perhaps TRBD2 as D (5 bases). Trimming stripped 0 bases from V and 4 bases from J, with 7 bases between. The length of the CDR3 is 14 residues. Germline CDR1 and CDR2: MNHEY and SVGEGT.

This clonotype came up a few times. The rearrangement uses TRBV4-2 and TRBJ2-2; 10 bases fit TRBD2. The CDR3 totals 17 residues. V lost 1 base, J lost 6 bases, and 8 bases stayed unmatched. The germline CDR1 and CDR2 sequences are LGHNA and YNFKEQ. CDR3 sequence reads: CASSQVRGTSEPGELFF. CDR3 nucleotides: TGTGCCAGCAGCCAAGTTCGCGGGACTAGCGAACCCGGGGAGCTGTTTTTT.

The J gene is TRBJ2-5, the V gene TRBV20-1; 12 bases fit TRBD2. The junction had 15 bases not matched to a gene; V was cut back by 2 bases and J by 5 bases. The CDR3 spans 18 residues. Germline CDR1 reads DFQATT; CDR2 reads SNEGSKA (reference sequence). The CDR3 sequence is CSARNLASGGGVGETQYF. The CDR3 DNA follows: TGCAGTGCTAGAAATTTGGCTAGCGGGGGGGGGGTCGGTGAGACCCAGTACTTC.

This clonotype was detected many times. The chain links TRBV2 to TRBJ1-1; D remains ambiguous. This CDR3 is built from 12 residues. Germline V gene sequence: CDR1 SNHLY, CDR2 FYNNEI. The V gene lost 6 bases and the J gene lost 3 bases, with 8 bases spanning the gap. CDR3: CASSFSYTEAFF. In DNA, the CDR3 is TGTGCCAGCAGCTTTTCTTACACTGAAGCTTTCTTT.

The genes are TRBV7-9 and TRBJ2-2, with D perhaps given as TRBD1 or TRBD2 (5 bases each). V lost 4 bases to trimming and J lost 5 bases, with 11 bases between them. This CDR3 is built from 14 residues. The V gene's germline CDR1 is SEHNR and CDR2 FQNEAQ (reference sequence). DNA of the CDR3: TGTGCCAGCAGCTCAGCGGCAGGGACCGGGGAGCTGTTTTTT. Amino acid sequence: CASSSAAGTGELFF.

The chain couples TRBV11-3 to TRBJ1-2; 7 bases match TRBD1. J was trimmed by 2 bases and V by 7 bases; bases with no gene match: 4. Germline-derived CDR1 and CDR2 are SGHNT and YENEEA. There are 13 residues in the CDR3. The CDR3: CASTQDRNYGYTF. The CDR3, as DNA: TGTGCCAGCACCCAGGACAGGAACTATGGCTACACCTTC.

This clonotype has just a few counts. This rearrangement joins TRBV4-1 to TRBJ1-2; D unclear. Germline V gives CDR1 MGHRA, CDR2 YSYEKL. The CDR3 covers 14 residues. The V end lost 4 bases, the J end lost 8 bases, and 17 bases lay between the germline ends. CDR3 sequence: CASSREGRREGYTF. In DNA form, the CDR3 reads TGCGCCAGCAGCCGCGAAGGGAGGAGGGAGGGCTACACCTTC.

The table lists this clonotype with a few counts. CDR3 DNA: TGTGCCAGCAGCTTTCTCCAGGGTACTAGCACAGATACGCAGTATTTT. Its protein is CASSFLQGTSTDTQYF. The chain has TRBV11-2 and TRBJ2-3; TRBD1 is a possible D gene (5 bases). Germline loops: CDR1 SGHAT, CDR2 FQNNGV. V lost 3 bases and J 0 bases, leaving 13 bases between the germline ends. The CDR3 consists of 16 residues.

This clonotype was found a few times. For the CDR3, the DNA is TGCAGTGCTAGAGATTGGGCAGATACGCAGTATTTT. It codes for CSARDWADTQYF. This chain joins TRBV20-1 and TRBJ2-3; D uncertain. This CDR3 comprises 12 residues. The germline V and J ends were trimmed by 0 bases and 4 bases, with 5 bases remaining between them. From germline, CDR1 is DFQATT and CDR2 SNEGSKA (reference sequence).

The chain carries TRBV11-3 and TRBJ2-6; no definite D call. Germline CDR1 and CDR2: SGHNT and YENEEA. The CDR3 loop spans 15 amino acids. Between the trimmed V and J ends, which lost 3 bases and 5 bases, there was a span of 11 bases. CDR3: CASSFRLRWANVLTF. CDR3 coding DNA: TGTGCCAGCAGCTTCCGACTGCGTTGGGCCAACGTCCTGACTTTC.

This chain uses TRBV13 with TRBJ1-2; no clear D gene. Germline V CDR1 and CDR2: PRHDT, FYEKMQ (reference sequence). Trimming stripped 1 base from V and 6 bases from J, with 6 bases between. The CDR3 runs to 12 residues. The CDR3 protein is CASSLENDGYTF. The DNA for the CDR3 is TGTGCCAGCAGCTTAGAGAATGATGGCTACACCTTC.

This clonotype was recorded at least ten times. The chain uses TRBV5-1 and TRBJ1-5, with TRBD1 identical over 9 bases. The germline gives CDR1 SGHRS, CDR2 YFSETQ. The CDR3 is made up of 14 amino acids. Losses at the gene ends were 4 bases for V and 5 bases for J; bases not matched to a gene: 4. CDR3 bases: TGCGCCAGCAGCGCGGGACAGGGCGATCAGCCCCAGCATTTT. This translates into CASSAGQGDQPQHF.

The rearrangement joins TRBV24-1 to TRBJ1-2, with unresolved D. This CDR3 contains 14 residues. Germline V lookup: CDR1 KGHDR, CDR2 SFDVKD. Trimming stripped 4 bases from V and 3 bases from J, with 11 bases between. CDR3 protein: CATSDLDKDYGYTF. The CDR3 DNA reads TGTGCCACCAGTGACCTTGATAAGGACTATGGCTACACCTTC.

CDR3 amino acids: CASRSGVNQPQHF. In nucleotides, the CDR3 is TGTGCCAGCAGGTCCGGAGTCAATCAGCCCCAGCATTTT. This chain uses TRBV7-2 with TRBJ1-5, with unresolved D. V shed 6 bases and J shed 3 bases, with 9 bases lying between them. The CDR3 runs 13 residues. CDR1 is SGHTA, CDR2 FQGNSA, per germline. The variable domain in full, with the rest retrieved from reference TRBV7-2 and TRBJ1-5, is GAGVSQSPSNKVTEKGKDVELRCDPISGHTALYWYRQSLGQGLEFLIYFQGNSAPDKSGLPSDRFSAERTGGSVSTLTIQRTQQEDSAVYLCASRSGVNQPQHFGDGTRLSIL.

The chain carries TRBV7-2 and TRBJ1-1, with D maybe TRBD1 (5 bases). Per the germline V gene, CDR1 is SGHTA and CDR2 is FQGNSA. V shed 5 bases and J shed 3 bases, with 13 bases lying between them. The CDR3 totals 14 residues. Here the CDR3 reads CASSRGGGDTEAFF. The CDR3, as DNA: TGTGCCAGCAGCCGTGGGGGGGGTGACACTGAAGCTTTCTTT.

This clonotype was counted between two and nine times. The V and J genes are TRBV5-1 and TRBJ1-2, with D possibly being TRBD1 (6 bases). V was trimmed by 4 bases and J by 2 bases, leaving 9 bases between them. The germline gives CDR1 SGHRS, CDR2 YFSETQ. The CDR3 length is 13 residues. The CDR3 loop reads CASSITGNYGYTF. The CDR3 bases are TGCGCCAGCAGCATTACAGGGAACTATGGCTACACCTTC.

There are many counts of this clonotype. The CDR3 DNA reads TGTGCCAGCAGCGTAGATACGGGTAATAATTCACCCCTCCACTTT. Its translation: CASSVDTGNNSPLHF. This chain uses TRBV9 with TRBJ1-6; D is unclear. Germline CDR1 and CDR2: SGDLS and YYNGEE. The CDR3 has 15 amino acids. The V end lost 0 bases, the J end lost 5 bases, and 9 bases lay between the germline ends.

This clonotype was observed many times. The rearrangement links TRBV12-3 or TRBV12-4 to TRBJ2-7, with D perhaps being TRBD1 or TRBD2 (6 bases each). This CDR3 contains 13 residues. Trimming took 3 bases from V and 2 from J, leaving 8 bases between them. DNA for the CDR3: TGTGCCAGCAGTTTGGGGGGCACCTACGAGCAGTACTTC. Protein sequence: CASSLGGTYEQYF.

This clonotype was observed a handful of times. V and J are TRBV20-1 and TRBJ1-4; TRBD1 matches 9 bases. CDR3 length: 13 amino acids. Trimming removed 5 bases from V and 8 bases from J; junction bases left unmatched: 6. Looked up from germline, CDR1 is DFQATT and CDR2 is SNEGSKA (reference sequence). The CDR3 DNA reads TGCAGTGCTGGAGTGACAGGGGGAGAAAAACTGTTTTTT. As protein: CSAGVTGGEKLFF.